This TCR beta chain was sequenced in a study of blood T cells in healthy people across ages. The study, taken as a whole, reports: Both higher diversity and more naive CD4+ cells marked long-lived donors when set against aged donors. PBMCs left unsorted prevented a conclusive naive versus antigen-experienced comparison.

This clonotype was seen only a few times. Its antigen remains unidentified. Primers used in a second PCR of roughly 6 to 11 cycles were a sample-barcoded 5' primer and a J-beta primer mix. TCRdb passed the 5' RACE reads through MiXCR, listing each CDR3 protein once. Of 550,000 to 800,000 distinct CDR3 sequences in the sample, 20% to 25% were seen once. Germline values: CDR1 DFQATT, CDR2 SNEGSKA (reference sequence). Deletions cut 6 bases from V and 4 bases from J, with 13 bases between. This CDR3 comprises 12 residues. Each donor had about 10 milliliters of peripheral blood drawn. The origin of this receptor is a man between 65 and 85 years old in good health. Sample: blood. This chain joins TRBV20-1 and TRBJ2-7, with a possible D match to TRBD1 (6 bases). The CDR3 DNA is TGCAGTGCAACAGGGAAGCAGTACGAGCAGTACTTC. It yields the protein CSATGKQYEQYF.